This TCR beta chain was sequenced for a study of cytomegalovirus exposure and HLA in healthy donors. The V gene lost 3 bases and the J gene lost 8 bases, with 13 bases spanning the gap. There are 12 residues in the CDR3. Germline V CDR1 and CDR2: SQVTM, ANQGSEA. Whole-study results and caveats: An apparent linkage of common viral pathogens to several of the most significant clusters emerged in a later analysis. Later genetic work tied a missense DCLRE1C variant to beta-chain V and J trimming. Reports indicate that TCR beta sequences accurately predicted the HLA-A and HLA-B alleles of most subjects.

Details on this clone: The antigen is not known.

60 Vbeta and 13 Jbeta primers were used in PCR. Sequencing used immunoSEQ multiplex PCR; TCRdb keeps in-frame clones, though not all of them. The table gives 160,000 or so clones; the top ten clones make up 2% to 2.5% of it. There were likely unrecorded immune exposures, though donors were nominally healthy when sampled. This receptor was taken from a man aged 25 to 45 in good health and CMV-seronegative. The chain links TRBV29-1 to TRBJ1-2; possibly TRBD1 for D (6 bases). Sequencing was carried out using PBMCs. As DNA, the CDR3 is TGCAGCGTTGAGAGGGGGGGAAAGGGCTACACCTTC. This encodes CSVERGGKGYTF.